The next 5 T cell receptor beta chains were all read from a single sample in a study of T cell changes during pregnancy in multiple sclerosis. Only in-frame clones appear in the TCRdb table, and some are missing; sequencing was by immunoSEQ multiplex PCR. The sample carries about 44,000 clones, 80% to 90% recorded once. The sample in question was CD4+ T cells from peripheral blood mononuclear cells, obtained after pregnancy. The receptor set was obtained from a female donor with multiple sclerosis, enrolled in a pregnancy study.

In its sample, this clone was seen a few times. CDR3 sequence (DNA): TGTGCCAGCAGCGGCAGCGTGAGGGAGCAGTACTTC. It codes for CASSGSVREQYF. V gene TRBV28 combines with J gene TRBJ2-7; D uncertain. CDR1 is MDHEN and CDR2 is SYDVKM in the germline V gene. There are 12 residues in the CDR3. The V and J ends lost 6 bases and 7 bases respectively, with 13 bases between them.

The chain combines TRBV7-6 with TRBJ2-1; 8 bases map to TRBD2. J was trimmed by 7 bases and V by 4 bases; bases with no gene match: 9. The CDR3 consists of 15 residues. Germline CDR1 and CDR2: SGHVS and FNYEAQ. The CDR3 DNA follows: TGTGCCAGCAGCTCGACTAGCGCGAGGGCGAATGAGCAGTTCTTC. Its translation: CASSSTSARANEQFF.

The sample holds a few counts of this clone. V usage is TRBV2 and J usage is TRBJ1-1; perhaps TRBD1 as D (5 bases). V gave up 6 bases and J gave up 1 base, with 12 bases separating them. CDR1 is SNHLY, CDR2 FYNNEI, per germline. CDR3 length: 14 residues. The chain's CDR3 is CASRGGVSNTEAFF. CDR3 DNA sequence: TGTGCCAGCAGGGGAGGGGTCTCGAACACTGAAGCTTTCTTT.

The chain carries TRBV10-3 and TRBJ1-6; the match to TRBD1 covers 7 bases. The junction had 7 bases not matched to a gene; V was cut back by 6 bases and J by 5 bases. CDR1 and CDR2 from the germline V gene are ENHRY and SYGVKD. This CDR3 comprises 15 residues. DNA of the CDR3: TGTGCCATCAGCGCCCAGGGGGACGATAATTCACCCCTCCACTTT. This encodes CAISAQGDDNSPLHF.

CDR3 bases: TGCGCCAGCAGCCAAGGTTGGCTCACTGAAGCTTTCTTT. Its translation: CASSQGWLTEAFF. The chain carries TRBV4-1 and TRBJ1-1; D not resolved. This CDR3 contains 13 residues. Germline CDR1 and CDR2: MGHRA and YSYEKL. Between the trimmed V and J ends, which lost 1 base and 4 bases, there was a span of 7 bases.